One and the same sample provided the 21 T cell receptor beta chains below, sequenced in a study of response to subunit inactivated influenza vaccine. TCRdb reanalysed the RT-PCR reads using MiXCR and keeps one entry per CDR3 protein. The sample has about 190,000 distinct CDR3 sequences, around 15% seen once. The specimen was CD8+ T cells sorted from PBMCs, collected 4 to 6 days after vaccination. The receptors originated from a man over 45 who received an inactivated influenza vaccine.

The chain couples TRBV7-9 to TRBJ2-1; perhaps D is TRBD1 or TRBD2 (5 bases each). Germline V gene sequence: CDR1 SEHNR, CDR2 FQNEAQ (reference sequence). This CDR3 is built from 14 residues. V lost 1 base to trimming and J lost 3 bases, with 7 bases between them. This chain's CDR3 is CASSLVRGYNEQFF. The CDR3 DNA reads TGTGCCAGCAGCTTAGTGAGGGGCTACAATGAGCAGTTCTTC.

This clonotype was observed a handful of times. The CDR3, as DNA: TGTGCCAGCGCGACAGGGGATCAGCCCCAGCATTTT. This gives the protein CASATGDQPQHF. V gene TRBV18 combines with J gene TRBJ1-5; 8 bases are shared with TRBD1. Germline-derived CDR1 and CDR2 are KGHSH and LQKENI. The trim removed 8 bases at V and 5 bases at J, leaving 2 bases unmatched. This CDR3 contains 12 residues.

The sample holds a few counts of this clonotype. J is TRBJ1-4 and V is TRBV12-3 or TRBV12-4; unclear D gene. CDR3 length: 18 residues. The V gene lost 6 bases and the J gene lost 6 bases, with 26 bases spanning the gap. The chain's CDR3 is CASRHFSGTNRPYEKLFF. The DNA of the CDR3 is TGTGCCAGCAGGCATTTTAGTGGAACGAACAGACCCTATGAAAAACTGTTTTTT.

Only a few counts were recorded for this clonotype. This chain joins TRBV12-3 or TRBV12-4 and TRBJ2-5; 13 bases agree with TRBD2. The CDR3 length is 18 residues. V was pared by 4 bases and J by 5 bases, with 13 bases of the junction left unmatched. CDR3 nucleotide sequence: TGTGCCAGCAGTTATGGCAACCGACTAGCGGGGGGCCTGGAGACCCAGTACTTC. Translation gives CASSYGNRLAGGLETQYF.

This rearrangement joins TRBV20-1 to TRBJ2-1, with 8 bases identical to TRBD2. Germline CDR1 reads DFQATT; CDR2 reads SNEGSKA (reference sequence). The ends lost 0 bases at V and 3 bases at J; junction bases unmatched: 10. This CDR3 region has 17 residues. CDR3 DNA sequence: TGCAGTGCTAGAGATGGGGAACTAGCGGAGGGCTACAATGAGCAGTTCTTC. It is translated as CSARDGELAEGYNEQFF.

This clonotype appeared a few times. For the CDR3, the DNA is TGTGCCAGCAGTTTATACGGCCTGTTCACAGATACGCAGTATTTT. Amino acid sequence: CASSLYGLFTDTQYF. The rearrangement joins TRBV27 to TRBJ2-3; D remains ambiguous. CDR1 is MNHEY, CDR2 SMNVEV, per germline (reference sequence). The V end lost 1 base, the J end lost 2 bases, and 10 bases lay between the germline ends. The CDR3 is 15 residues long.

At least ten counts were recorded for this clonotype. The CDR3 bases are TGTGCCAGCGCCCGTTACAATGAGCAGTTCTTC. It translates to CASARYNEQFF. V gene TRBV5-5 combines with J gene TRBJ2-1; the D is unclear. Germline CDR1 and CDR2: SGHKS and YYEKEE (reference sequence). The CDR3 runs 11 residues. V was pared by 7 bases and J by 4 bases, with 6 bases between.

This clonotype has only a few counts. This chain joins TRBV5-1 and TRBJ2-3, with D perhaps being TRBD1 or TRBD2 (6 bases each). The CDR3 totals 16 residues. The germline V gene has CDR1 SGHRS and CDR2 YFSETQ. V lost 2 bases, J lost 4 bases, and 17 bases lay in between. The CDR3 loop reads CASSLDPWGAADTQYF. DNA for the CDR3: TGCGCCAGCAGCTTAGACCCCTGGGGGGCGGCAGATACGCAGTATTTT.

In this sample, this clonotype turned up a few times. The rearrangement uses TRBV6-2 or TRBV6-3 and TRBJ2-1; no clear D. Germline CDR1 is MNHEY and CDR2 is SVGEGT. The CDR3 runs to 15 residues. With 0 bases removed from V and 4 bases from J, the gap between germline ends came to 10 bases. The CDR3 DNA sequence: TGTGCCAGCAGTTACTCTAACGCGGCATACAATGAGCAGTTCTTC. This sequence encodes CASSYSNAAYNEQFF.

This clonotype occurred a few times. The chain recombines TRBV11-2 with TRBJ2-7; 10 bases match TRBD2. Germline CDR1 and CDR2: SGHAT and FQNNGV. After removal of 0 bases from V and 4 bases from J, the junction contained 3 bases not matched to a gene. The CDR3 runs 15 residues. As DNA, the CDR3 is TGTGCCAGCAGCTTAGAGGCTAGCGGGAGATACGAGCAGTACTTC. Protein: CASSLEASGRYEQYF.

This clonotype has more than one count but fewer than ten. This chain links TRBV9 with TRBJ1-2; tentatively, D is TRBD1 (6 bases). Germline CDR1 reads SGDLS; CDR2 reads YYNGEE. The CDR3 is 11 residues long. DNA for the CDR3: TGTGCATCCAGGGGTGGCTATGGCTACACCTTC. It specifies CASRGGYGYTF.

The sample holds many counts of this clonotype. The J gene is TRBJ2-2, the V gene TRBV12-3 or TRBV12-4; tentatively, D is TRBD1 (5 bases). The CDR3 totals 14 residues. Trimming cost V 5 bases and J 1 base, with 8 bases left between them. CDR3 DNA: TGTGCCAGCAGTGCAGGACAGAACACCGGGGAGCTGTTTTTT. Translation: CASSAGQNTGELFF.

This chain uses TRBV14 with TRBJ2-3; 7 positions agree with TRBD2. V lost 3 bases, J lost 0 bases, and 9 bases stayed unmatched. Germline V gives CDR1 SGHDN, CDR2 FVKESK. The CDR3 sequence is 17 residues long. Here the CDR3 DNA reads TGTGCCAGCAGCCACCGAACACTAGCGCCAAGCACAGATACGCAGTATTTT. This codes for CASSHRTLAPSTDTQYF.

This chain connects TRBV6-5 to TRBJ2-2; D may match TRBD1 or TRBD2 (6 bases each). The germline gives CDR1 MNHEY, CDR2 SVGAGI. The CDR3 consists of 16 residues. With 0 bases removed from V and 8 bases from J, the gap between germline ends came to 16 bases. Here the CDR3 DNA reads TGTGCCAGCAGTTACTCGATCGGGGGCCTAAGAGGGGAGCTGTTTTTT. It codes for CASSYSIGGLRGELFF.

There are a few counts of this clonotype. The V and J genes are TRBV11-2 and TRBJ2-1; 11 bases line up with TRBD1. CDR3 length: 16 amino acids. Looked up from germline, CDR1 is SGHAT and CDR2 is FQNNGV. The ends lost 5 bases at V and 6 bases at J; junction bases unmatched: 9. DNA for the CDR3: TGTGCCAGCAGCCCAGCAGGGACAGGGGGAATCAATGAGCAGTTCTTC. It encodes CASSPAGTGGINEQFF.

This clonotype was detected only a few times. The chain carries TRBV24-1 and TRBJ2-2, with 7 bases lining up with TRBD1. Trimming cost V 6 bases and J 3 bases; bases outside gene matches: 3. The CDR3 sequence is 14 residues long. Germline loops: CDR1 KGHDR, CDR2 SFDVKD. Written as DNA, the CDR3 is TGTGCCACCAGTCTAACAGGGGACACCGGGGAGCTGTTTTTT. It encodes CATSLTGDTGELFF.

A single count supports this clonotype. The junction and the germline gene differ at one end; a read error may be behind it. V gene TRBV7-9 combines with J gene TRBJ2-5, with D tentatively TRBD1 or TRBD2 (6 bases each). Germline loops: CDR1 SEHNR, CDR2 FQNEAQ (reference sequence). CDR3 length: 14 residues. CDR3 sequence: CAISLGGIGQTQYF. The CDR3 bases are TGTGCCATCAGCTTAGGGGGGATCGGACAGACCCAGTACTTC.

This clonotype came up a few times. This chain links TRBV7-9 with TRBJ1-4, with TRBD1 matching 9 bases. CDR3 length: 13 amino acids. Per the germline V gene, CDR1 is SEHNR and CDR2 is FQNEAQ (reference sequence). Trimming cost V 5 bases and J 11 bases; bases outside gene matches: 6. CDR3 sequence: CASSNSTGGKLFF. The CDR3 coding sequence is TGTGCCAGCAGCAACTCGACAGGGGGTAAACTGTTTTTT.

This chain uses TRBV2 with TRBJ2-1; a possible D gene is TRBD1 (5 bases). V gave up 6 bases and J gave up 0 bases, with 15 bases separating them. Germline V gene data show CDR1 as SNHLY and CDR2 as FYNNEI. The CDR3 extends over 16 amino acids. The CDR3 DNA sequence: TGTGCCAGCAGCCCTAACAGGTTGAGCTCCTACAATGAGCAGTTCTTC. Translated, it gives CASSPNRLSSYNEQFF. Based on the CDR3 plus reference TRBV2 and TRBJ2-1, the full variable domain is EPEVTQTPSHQVTQMGQEVILRCVPISNHLYFYWYRQILGQKVEFLVSFYNNEISEKSEIFDDQFSVERPDGSNFTLKIRSTKLEDSAMYFCASSPNRLSSYNEQFFGPGTRLTVL.

The chain uses TRBV15 and TRBJ2-2; D uncertain. Germline loops: CDR1 LNHNV, CDR2 YYDKDF (reference sequence). V gave up 0 bases and J gave up 6 bases, with 5 bases separating them. This CDR3 is 13 amino acids long. The CDR3 nucleotides read TGTGCCACCAGCAGAGATCTTTCCGGGGAGCTGTTTTTT. It encodes CATSRDLSGELFF. Full variable domain (remainder filled in from reference TRBV15 and TRBJ2-2): DAMVIQNPRYQVTQFGKPVTLSCSQTLNHNVMYWYQQKSSQAPKLLFHYYDKDFNNEADTPDNFQSRRPNTSFCFLDIRSPGLGDTAMYLCATSRDLSGELFFGEGSRLTVL.

This chain uses TRBV5-6 with TRBJ2-1; 7 nucleotides match TRBD2. The CDR3 consists of 13 residues. Germline V gene sequence: CDR1 SGHDT, CDR2 YYEEEE. CDR3 loop: CAGAGETYNEQFF. The CDR3 DNA reads as TGTGCAGGGGCGGGGGAAACCTACAATGAGCAGTTCTTC.